These 17 T cell receptor beta chains originate from one sample sequenced in a study of naive and memory T cell subsets. Amplification of ligated cDNA took four PCR rounds with SP2 and nested alpha and beta constant primers. TCRdb ran MiXCR on the 5' RACE reads and lists one entry per CDR3 protein. The profile shows roughly 60,000 distinct CDR3 sequences, around 7.3% of them singletons. The library had UMIs added by 3' ligation of an oligonucleotide to TCR cDNA. These receptors were obtained from a male donor in good health.

This clonotype appeared many times. The CDR3 sequence is CASSYTIGPDTQYF. Written as DNA, the CDR3 is TGTGCCAGCAGTTATACGATAGGCCCAGATACGCAGTATTTT. This sequence joins TRBV6-6 and TRBJ2-3; D remains ambiguous. Trimming pared 3 bases from V and 4 bases from J, leaving 11 bases between. Germline V lookup: CDR1 MNHNY, CDR2 SVGAGI (reference sequence). The CDR3 spans 14 residues.

The chain joins TRBV7-6 to TRBJ2-3; TRBD2 matches at 14 bases. Germline CDR1 and CDR2: SGHVS and FNYEAQ. This CDR3 is built from 18 residues. J was trimmed by 5 bases and V by 3 bases; bases with no gene match: 10. CDR3 sequence (DNA): TGTGCCAGCAGCTTCCCCTCGACTAGCGGGGGGGCCAGAGATACGCAGTATTTT. It yields the protein CASSFPSTSGGARDTQYF.

At least ten counts were recorded for this clonotype. The chain recombines TRBV7-9 with TRBJ2-1; 8 bases are shared with TRBD2. Germline trimming cut 7 bases from V and 8 bases from J; bases unmatched to any gene: 13. The CDR3 extends over 15 amino acids. Germline values: CDR1 SEHNR, CDR2 FQNEAQ (reference sequence). The CDR3 nucleotides read TGTGCCAGCACCCGGGGGGAGCGGGAGTTCCATGAGCAGTTCTTC. The encoded protein is CASTRGEREFHEQFF.

This clonotype was detected many times. The V gene is TRBV6-5, the J gene TRBJ2-7; 7 positions agree with TRBD1. V lost 6 bases to trimming and J lost 6 bases; unmatched junction nucleotides: 5. Germline lookup yields CDR1 MNHEY and CDR2 SVGAGI. The CDR3 consists of 12 residues. The CDR3 DNA reads TGTGCCAGCAGAGGGACAGCAGGCGAGCAGTACTTC. It encodes CASRGTAGEQYF.

This chain joins TRBV7-9 and TRBJ2-5, with 9 bases identical to TRBD1. Germline V gene lookup returns CDR1 SEHNR and CDR2 FQNEAQ (reference sequence). V was pared by 6 bases and J by 5 bases, with 10 bases of the junction left unmatched. CDR3 size: 15 residues. The CDR3 DNA follows: TGTGCCAGCAGTACAGGGGGCGAAGGGATGGAGACCCAGTACTTC. Translated: CASSTGGEGMETQYF.

About this clonotype: A much larger clone differs by one base, so this may be a read error. This chain joins TRBV20-1 and TRBJ2-2, with TRBD2 matching 7 bases. Looked up from germline, CDR1 is DFQATT and CDR2 is SNEGSKA (reference sequence). This CDR3 is built from 13 residues. DNA of the CDR3: TGCATTGCTAGACGGGGGGACACCGGGGAGCTGTTTTTT. It is translated as CIARRGDTGELFF.

In its sample, this clonotype was seen many times. The V gene is TRBV29-1, the J gene TRBJ2-1; tentative D call: TRBD1 (6 bases). The CDR3 runs to 14 residues. The germline V gene encodes CDR1 SQVTM and CDR2 ANQGSEA. V shed 6 bases and J shed 5 bases, with 17 bases lying between them. The CDR3 DNA sequence: TGCAGCGTCAGAGGGGGTCTGGTGGACAATGAGCAGTTCTTC. Residues: CSVRGGLVDNEQFF.

This clonotype turned up a few times. This chain joins TRBV19 and TRBJ2-2, with 8 bases fitting TRBD1. CDR1 is LNHDA and CDR2 is SQIVND in the germline V gene (reference sequence). This CDR3 has 14 residues. Unmatched junction bases numbered 3, after V lost 5 bases and J lost 4 bases. CDR3 coding DNA: TGTGCCAGTAGTCTAACAGGGGGCACCGGGGAGCTGTTTTTT. It is translated as CASSLTGGTGELFF. The complete variable domain, with remaining parts taken from reference TRBV19 and TRBJ2-2, reads DGGITQSPKYLFRKEGQNVTLSCEQNLNHDAMYWYRQDPGQGLRLIYYSQIVNDFQKGDIAEGYSVSREKKESFPLTVTSAQKNPTAFYLCASSLTGGTGELFFGEGSRLTVL.

This clonotype was observed at least ten times. The chain carries TRBV29-1 and TRBJ2-1, with D perhaps TRBD1 or TRBD2 (5 bases each). The germline CDR1 and CDR2 sequences are SQVTM and ANQGSEA. This CDR3 has 11 residues. The germline V and J ends were trimmed by 5 bases and 8 bases, with 10 bases remaining between them. CDR3 loop: CSVWDGDEQFF. CDR3 DNA sequence: TGCAGCGTTTGGGACGGCGATGAGCAGTTCTTC.

This clonotype was observed at least ten times. The chain has TRBV2 and TRBJ1-4; D is possibly TRBD1 (5 bases). Trimming cost V 6 bases and J 8 bases, with 16 bases left between them. CDR3 length: 14 amino acids. Germline lookup yields CDR1 SNHLY and CDR2 FYNNEI. DNA for the CDR3: TGTGCCAGCAGGAGGGCTGGGGCGGGAGAAAAACTGTTTTTT. Amino acids: CASRRAGAGEKLFF.

This clonotype was detected ten times or more. This chain links TRBV12-3 or TRBV12-4 with TRBJ1-3; 7 bases agree with TRBD1. Germline trimming cut 4 bases from V and 0 bases from J; bases unmatched to any gene: 0. The CDR3 has 14 residues. This chain's CDR3 is CASSSGGSGNTIYF. CDR3 nucleotides: TGTGCCAGCAGTTCAGGGGGCTCTGGAAACACCATATATTTT.

The chain joins TRBV29-1 to TRBJ2-5; 8 bases map to TRBD1. The CDR3 has 12 residues. V lost 3 bases and J lost 5; bases outside the gene matches: 2. CDR1 and CDR2 from the germline V gene are SQVTM and ANQGSEA. The CDR3 protein is CSVDRQGETQYF. CDR3 in DNA: TGCAGCGTTGACCGACAGGGGGAGACCCAGTACTTC.

This rearrangement joins TRBV12-3 or TRBV12-4 to TRBJ2-2; D remains ambiguous. The CDR3 length is 13 residues. Trimming stripped 3 bases from V and 7 bases from J, with 9 bases between. CDR3 sequence (DNA): TGTGCCAGCAGTTTTCTGCCCGACGGGGAGCTGTTTTTT. The encoded protein is CASSFLPDGELFF.

This clonotype was found a few times. The chain joins TRBV29-1 to TRBJ2-5; 9 bases are shared with TRBD2. This CDR3 is 15 amino acids long. Germline CDR1 SQVTM, CDR2 ANQGSEA. V was pared by 4 bases and J by 4 bases, with 10 bases of the junction left unmatched. CDR3 residues: CSVVGAGGRAETQYF. As DNA, the CDR3 is TGCAGCGTTGTAGGAGCGGGGGGCCGGGCAGAGACCCAGTACTTC.

J is TRBJ2-7 and V is TRBV7-2; D gene unclear. CDR1 SGHTA and CDR2 FQGNSA come from the germline V gene. This CDR3 spans 12 amino acids. Trimming stripped 5 bases from V and 3 bases from J, with 8 bases between. CDR3 in amino acids: CASSAIHYEQYF. The DNA of the CDR3 is TGTGCCAGCAGCGCCATACACTACGAGCAGTACTTC.

V and J are TRBV6-1 and TRBJ2-7; the D gene is possibly TRBD2 (5 bases). Germline CDR1 is MNHNS and CDR2 is SASEGT. CDR3 length equals 15 residues. Between the trimmed V and J ends, which lost 1 base and 7 bases, there was a span of 17 bases. The DNA of the CDR3 is TGTGCCAGCAGTGAAGTGTCGGGATTCGGTAGTGAGCAGTACTTC. It codes for CASSEVSGFGSEQYF.

This clonotype was found a few times. The CDR3 loop is CASSQGDEQPQHF. CDR3 bases: TGTGCCAGCAGCCAAGGGGATGAGCAGCCCCAGCATTTT. This rearrangement joins TRBV3-1 to TRBJ1-5, with D unclear. CDR1 LGHDT and CDR2 YNNKEL come from the germline V gene (reference sequence). The CDR3 consists of 13 residues. V was cut by 1 base and J by 7 bases, with 8 bases left in between.